Shown below are 12 T cell receptor beta chains from a single sample sequenced in a study of T cell clonotyping in hematopoietic cell transplantation. Measured with immunoSEQ multiplex PCR; TCRdb has only the in-frame clones, and not every one. The sample holds more than 7,000 clones, approximately 85% seen once. This sample comprised PBMCs, obtained 180 days after allogeneic stem cell transplant. Receptors were obtained from a female patient aged 30 to 40 who had an allogeneic stem cell transplant, so the T cells may come from the graft donor. Some clones in this sample may be carry-over from other donors' samples.

This clone came up a few times. The chain combines TRBV18 with TRBJ2-7, with 13 bases matching TRBD2. The CDR3 is 16 residues long. The germline CDR1 and CDR2 sequences are KGHSH and LQKENI. J gave up 2 bases and V 3 bases, and 4 bases lay outside the gene matches. CDR3 sequence (DNA): TGTGCCAGCTCACCCACGGGACTAGCGGGGACCTACGAGCAGTACTTC. It is translated as CASSPTGLAGTYEQYF.

This CDR3 reads CASSLAVRTGTYEQYF. CDR3 nucleotide sequence: TGTGCCAGCAGCTTAGCGGTCCGGACAGGGACGTACGAGCAGTACTTC. The chain couples TRBV7-8 to TRBJ2-7, with TRBD1 matching 8 bases. The junction had 8 bases not matched to a gene; V was cut back by 0 bases and J by 4 bases. The germline CDR1 and CDR2 sequences are SGHVS and FQNEAQ. This CDR3 has 16 residues.

V gene TRBV6-4 combines with J gene TRBJ1-2; D is undetermined. The V gene lost 4 bases and the J gene lost 4 bases, with 10 bases spanning the gap. The germline CDR1 and CDR2 sequences are MRHNA and SNTAGT. This CDR3 has 13 amino acids. CDR3 DNA: TGTGCCAGCAGTGCGGACGGCCTCTATGGCTACACCTTC. Protein product: CASSADGLYGYTF.

The chain has TRBV19 and TRBJ1-1; TRBD1 is a possible D gene (5 bases). V was clipped by 5 bases and J by 2 bases, with 12 bases between them. Germline V gives CDR1 LNHDA, CDR2 SQIVND (reference sequence). There are 14 residues in the CDR3. The CDR3 DNA reads TGTGCCAGTAGTCATCCAGGGATAAACACTGAAGCTTTCTTT. It is translated as CASSHPGINTEAFF. The whole variable domain, filled in from reference TRBV19 and TRBJ1-1, reads DGGITQSPKYLFRKEGQNVTLSCEQNLNHDAMYWYRQDPGQGLRLIYYSQIVNDFQKGDIAEGYSVSREKKESFPLTVTSAQKNPTAFYLCASSHPGINTEAFFGQGTRLTVV.

This clone has more than one count but fewer than ten. V gene TRBV5-8 combines with J gene TRBJ1-2; 7 nucleotides match TRBD1. This CDR3 has 16 amino acids. CDR1 and CDR2 (germline): SGHTS, YDEGEE. Trimming at V came to 4 bases and at J to 1 base, leaving 10 bases not matched to a gene. CDR3 nucleotide sequence: TGTGCCAGCAGCCAATTAGACAGGGTAGATAACTATGGCTACACCTTC. Translated, it gives CASSQLDRVDNYGYTF.

This chain uses TRBV29-1 with TRBJ1-2; D is unresolved. The germline gives CDR1 SQVTM, CDR2 ANQGSEA. V lost 6 bases to trimming and J lost 1 base, with 12 bases between them. CDR3 length equals 13 residues. CDR3 DNA sequence: TGCAGCGTGTGGACCGCGTTTAACTATGGCTACACCTTC. This translates into CSVWTAFNYGYTF.

The chain carries TRBV6-5 and TRBJ2-7; the D gene is possibly TRBD1 (6 bases). The CDR3 length is 13 residues. CDR1 is MNHEY and CDR2 is SVGAGI in the germline V gene. V was shortened by 7 bases and J by 8 bases, with 18 bases between the two germline ends. CDR3 nucleotides: TGTGCCAGCACCGCTGGATCAGGGGCGAAGCAGTACTTC. This translates into CASTAGSGAKQYF.

The chain carries TRBV5-4 and TRBJ1-1; no reliable D call. Trimming took off 4 bases at V and 0 bases at J, with 13 bases between the two ends. The length of the CDR3 is 15 residues. Germline CDR1 SGHNT, CDR2 YYREEE (reference sequence). This CDR3 is CASSPGGALNTEAFF. The CDR3 DNA sequence: TGTGCCAGCAGCCCCGGTGGAGCCCTGAACACTGAAGCTTTCTTT.

This clone has a handful of counts. The chain employs TRBV4-3 and TRBJ2-5, with D perhaps matching TRBD1 (6 bases). V was clipped by 4 bases and J by 2 bases, with 11 bases between them. CDR1 and CDR2 from the germline V gene are LGHNA and YSLEER. This CDR3 has 14 amino acids. The CDR3: CASSRFGQQETQYF. The CDR3 bases are TGCGCCAGCAGCCGGTTTGGACAGCAAGAGACCCAGTACTTC.

The CDR3 here is CASSQRGANYGYTF. CDR3 sequence (DNA): TGCGCCAGCAGCCAGAGGGGGGCTAACTATGGCTACACCTTC. This chain links TRBV5-1 with TRBJ1-2; possible D gene TRBD1, 6 bases. The CDR3 runs 14 residues. Trimming cost V 4 bases and J 0 bases, with 10 bases left between them. CDR1 is SGHRS, CDR2 YFSETQ, per germline.

V usage is TRBV19 and J usage is TRBJ1-1; TRBD1 agrees at 11 bases. The ends lost 7 bases at V and 3 bases at J; junction bases unmatched: 7. Germline values: CDR1 LNHDA, CDR2 SQIVND (reference sequence). The CDR3 is made up of 15 amino acids. As DNA, the CDR3 is TGTGCCAGTACTAGGACAGGGGGCTCGGACACTGAAGCTTTCTTT. Translation: CASTRTGGSDTEAFF.

The V gene is TRBV5-6, the J gene TRBJ2-7, with unresolved D. The CDR3 extends over 15 amino acids. The V end was cut by 1 base, the J end by 1 base, with 12 bases between. Germline loops: CDR1 SGHDT, CDR2 YYEEEE. This chain's CDR3 is CASSLLGWGSYEQYF. DNA for the CDR3: TGTGCCAGCAGCTTGTTAGGGTGGGGATCCTACGAGCAGTACTTC.